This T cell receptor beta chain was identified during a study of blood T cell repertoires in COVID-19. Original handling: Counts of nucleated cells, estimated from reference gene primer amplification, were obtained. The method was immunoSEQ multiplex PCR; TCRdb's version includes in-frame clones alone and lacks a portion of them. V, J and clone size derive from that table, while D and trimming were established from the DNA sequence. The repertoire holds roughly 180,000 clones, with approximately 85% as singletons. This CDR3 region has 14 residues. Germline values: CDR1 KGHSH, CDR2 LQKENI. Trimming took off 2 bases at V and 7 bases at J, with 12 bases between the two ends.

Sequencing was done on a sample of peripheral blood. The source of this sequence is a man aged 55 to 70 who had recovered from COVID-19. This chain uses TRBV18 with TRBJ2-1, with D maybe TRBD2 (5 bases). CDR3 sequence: CASSPGSQRNEQFF. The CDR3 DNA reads TGTGCCAGCTCACCAGGGAGTCAGCGGAATGAGCAGTTCTTC.